One sample yielded the 21 T cell receptor beta chains listed below, sequenced in a study of glioma-infiltrating T cells after dendritic cell vaccination. The time point: after dendritic cell vaccination, including at tumor progression/relapse. Data came from immunoSEQ multiplex PCR; TCRdb stores just in-frame clones and leaves some out. The profile shows about 91,000 clones, 75% to 90% of them singletons. The sequencing here drew on blood, taken after dendritic cell vaccination. The receptors here all came from a human donor with glioblastoma.

This clone turned up a few times. The V gene is TRBV7-9, the J gene TRBJ2-1, with 8 bases identical to TRBD2. CDR1 is SEHNR and CDR2 is FQNEAQ in the germline V gene (reference sequence). The CDR3 extends over 16 amino acids. J was trimmed by 5 bases and V by 4 bases; bases with no gene match: 10. The CDR3 sequence: CASSYAGGGAHNEQFF. DNA for the CDR3: TGTGCCAGCAGCTATGCGGGGGGCGGCGCCCACAATGAGCAGTTCTTC.

The V gene is TRBV4-1, the J gene TRBJ2-6, with 9 bases aligning to TRBD2. The germline V gene encodes CDR1 MGHRA and CDR2 YSYEKL. V lost 0 bases to trimming and J lost 2 bases; unmatched junction nucleotides: 8. This CDR3 has 19 residues. In DNA form, the CDR3 reads TGCGCCAGCAGCCAAGATATGGGACTAGCAGATACTGGGGCCAACGTCCTGACTTTC. This codes for CASSQDMGLADTGANVLTF.

This clone was recorded many times. This chain uses TRBV27 with TRBJ2-7, with D perhaps matching TRBD1 (6 bases). Deletions cut 5 bases from V and 1 base from J, with 15 bases between. CDR3 size: 15 residues. In germline, CDR1 is MNHEY, CDR2 SMNVEV (reference sequence). CDR3 nucleotides: TGTGCCAGCAGTCCTACCGGGACACGGTCCTACGAGCAGTACTTC. Protein: CASSPTGTRSYEQYF.

The rearrangement uses TRBV7-9 and TRBJ1-2, with no clear D. Looked up from germline, CDR1 is SEHNR and CDR2 is FQNEAQ (reference sequence). Trimming took 6 bases from V and 5 from J, leaving 10 bases between them. This CDR3 region has 12 residues. CDR3 sequence reads: CASSGPFYGYTF. The CDR3 DNA reads TGTGCCAGCAGTGGGCCTTTTTATGGCTACACCTTC.

The rearrangement links TRBV4-1 to TRBJ2-5, with D perhaps matching TRBD2 (5 bases). CDR1 is MGHRA and CDR2 is YSYEKL in the germline V gene. Trimming took off 1 base at V and 3 bases at J, with 9 bases between the two ends. The CDR3 is 14 amino acids. The CDR3 is CASSQGPAEETQYF. The CDR3 DNA is TGCGCCAGCAGCCAAGGGCCAGCGGAAGAGACCCAGTACTTC.

The chain combines TRBV18 with TRBJ2-2; 7 nucleotides match TRBD2. V lost 3 bases, J lost 0 bases, and 4 bases stayed unmatched. The CDR3 consists of 16 residues. Germline lookup yields CDR1 KGHSH and CDR2 LQKENI. Written as DNA, the CDR3 is TGTGCCAGCTCACCGCCAACTAGCGCGAACACCGGGGAGCTGTTTTTT. This encodes CASSPPTSANTGELFF.

V gene TRBV5-1 combines with J gene TRBJ2-3; possibly TRBD1 for D (5 bases). This CDR3 comprises 16 residues. V lost 0 bases, J lost 2 bases, and 13 bases lay in between. Looked up from germline, CDR1 is SGHRS and CDR2 is YFSETQ. The CDR3 region is CASSLERQRNTDTQYF. As DNA, the CDR3 is TGCGCCAGCAGCTTGGAAAGACAGCGCAACACAGATACGCAGTATTTT.

This chain connects TRBV7-3 to TRBJ2-3, with 7 bases that match TRBD2. The J segment lost 5 bases and the V segment lost 7 bases, leaving 6 bases of the junction unmatched. CDR3 length: 13 amino acids. In germline, CDR1 is SGHTA, CDR2 FQGTGA. CDR3 sequence: CASTWGGVDTQYF. CDR3 DNA: TGTGCCAGCACCTGGGGGGGGGTAGATACGCAGTATTTT.

This clone was seen a single time. The chain employs TRBV6-5 and TRBJ2-5, with 7 positions matching TRBD2. V lost 6 bases, J lost 2 bases, and 9 bases stayed unmatched. The V gene's germline CDR1 is MNHEY and CDR2 SVGAGI. This CDR3 contains 15 residues. The CDR3 DNA reads TGTGCCAGCAGGTTATGGGGGGGACCACAAGAGACCCAGTACTTC. It codes for CASRLWGGPQETQYF.

The chain carries TRBV30 and TRBJ1-5, with TRBD1 matching over 8 bases. This CDR3 has 14 amino acids. V lost 0 bases, J lost 5 bases, and 3 bases stayed unmatched. The germline V gene encodes CDR1 GTSNPN and CDR2 SVGIG (reference sequence). The CDR3 DNA sequence: TGTGCCTGGAGTGTACTACAGGGGGATCAGCCCCAGCATTTT. Translating gives CAWSVLQGDQPQHF.

The rearrangement joins TRBV5-1 to TRBJ2-5, with 13 bases that match TRBD2. With 6 bases clipped from V and 5 bases from J, the junction kept 7 bases outside the gene matches. This CDR3 contains 15 residues. Germline V gives CDR1 SGHRS, CDR2 YFSETQ. The DNA of the CDR3 is TGCGCCAGCACCTCACTAGCGGGGGGGCCCGAGACCCAGTACTTC. As protein: CASTSLAGGPETQYF.

This rearrangement joins TRBV5-1 to TRBJ1-1; D might be TRBD1 (6 bases). CDR1 and CDR2 from the germline V gene are SGHRS and YFSETQ. This CDR3 has 15 amino acids. Trimming pared 0 bases from V and 4 bases from J, leaving 13 bases between. The CDR3 here is CASSLGAGVGTEAFF. The CDR3 DNA reads TGCGCCAGCAGCTTGGGCGCAGGGGTCGGCACTGAAGCTTTCTTT.

A remark on this clone: At one end the junction does not follow the germline gene, possibly because of a read error. The chain employs TRBV4-1 and TRBJ1-1; 8 bases map to TRBD1. CDR1 and CDR2 from the germline V gene are MGHRA and YSYEKL. The CDR3 has 18 residues. CDR3 DNA sequence: TGCGCCAGCACCCAAGAAGGGACAGGCTCGAGGAGGGACACTGAAGCTTTCTTT. It translates to CASTQEGTGSRRDTEAFF.

CDR3 residues: CASNSDREVNQPQHF. The CDR3 DNA reads as TGCGCCAGCAATTCGGACAGGGAAGTAAATCAGCCCCAGCATTTT. J is TRBJ1-5 and V is TRBV4-1; 8 positions agree with TRBD1. Trimming removed 7 bases from V and 4 bases from J; junction bases left unmatched: 9. The CDR3 is 15 residues long. In germline, CDR1 is MGHRA, CDR2 YSYEKL.

The count of this clone is one. This rearrangement joins TRBV5-1 to TRBJ2-5; 11 bases align to TRBD2. The DNA end is a closer match to TRBJ2-7, so the J assignment may be wrong. Germline CDR1 reads SGHRS; CDR2 reads YFSETQ. The CDR3 is 15 residues long. The CDR3 DNA sequence: TGCGCCAGCAGCGTTGGGACTAGCGGATACTACGAGCAGTACTTC. Residues: CASSVGTSGYYEQYF.

The chain carries TRBV6-5 and TRBJ1-1, with unresolved D. V lost 5 bases, J lost 5 bases, and 9 bases lay in between. The CDR3 consists of 12 residues. Germline V gene lookup returns CDR1 MNHEY and CDR2 SVGAGI. CDR3 loop: CASSERGTEAFF. CDR3 DNA sequence: TGTGCCAGCAGTGAACGAGGAACTGAAGCTTTCTTT.

This chain joins TRBV6-5 and TRBJ2-5, with 8 bases lining up with TRBD2. Germline V lookup: CDR1 MNHEY, CDR2 SVGAGI. The V segment lost 5 bases and the J segment 7 bases; nucleotides outside the gene matches: 9. This CDR3 has 14 residues. CDR3 in DNA: TGTGCCAGCAGTGCCTCCGGGACTAGGTGGACCCAGTACTTC. It encodes CASSASGTRWTQYF.

The chain has TRBV5-4 and TRBJ2-7; the match to TRBD2 covers 8 bases. The V gene end was trimmed by 4 bases and the J gene end by 2 bases; junction bases not matched to a gene: 8. Germline-derived CDR1 and CDR2 are SGHNT and YYREEE (reference sequence). The CDR3 is 15 amino acids. Here the CDR3 DNA reads TGTGCCAGCAGCCTCGGACTAGCTGACACCTACGAGCAGTACTTC. This translates into CASSLGLADTYEQYF.

V is TRBV5-1 and J is TRBJ1-1; possibly TRBD1 for D (6 bases). The CDR3 loop spans 15 amino acids. Germline values: CDR1 SGHRS, CDR2 YFSETQ. Between the trimmed V and J ends, which lost 7 bases and 6 bases, there was a span of 22 bases. CDR3 amino acids: CASHRGPTTGPEAFF. CDR3 nucleotides: TGCGCCAGCCACCGGGGCCCTACGACAGGACCTGAAGCTTTCTTT.

This clone has just a few counts. The chain uses TRBV11-3 and TRBJ2-3, with 7 bases aligning to TRBD1. After removal of 1 base from V and 6 bases from J, the junction contained 16 bases not matched to a gene. Germline CDR1 and CDR2: SGHNT and YENEEA. The CDR3 sequence is 18 residues long. The CDR3 DNA sequence: TGTGCCAGCAGCTTAGTCTCCCTGACAGGGACCGCAATGGATACGCAGTATTTT. It codes for CASSLVSLTGTAMDTQYF.

The J gene is TRBJ2-1, the V gene TRBV7-2, with TRBD2 identical over 8 bases. CDR3 length: 16 residues. The V gene's germline CDR1 is SGHTA and CDR2 FQGNSA. V was pared by 6 bases and J by 0 bases, with 7 bases of the junction left unmatched. CDR3 coding DNA: TGTGCCAGCAGTTCCGCCAGCGGGGGCTCCTACAATGAGCAGTTCTTC. Translating it yields CASSSASGGSYNEQFF.